These 3 T cell receptor beta chains originate from one sample sequenced in a study of blood T cell repertoires in COVID-19. TCRdb keeps only in-frame clones here, not all; method: immunoSEQ multiplex PCR. This repertoire shows about 59,000 clones, approximately 80% found once; its top ten account for approximately 3.4%. Sequences were obtained from peripheral blood. All receptors derive from a woman older than 75 with acute or convalescent COVID-19.

V usage is TRBV28 and J usage is TRBJ1-1; 7 bases match TRBD1. J lost 5 bases, V lost 8 bases, and 5 bases had no gene match. This CDR3 has 12 amino acids. Germline assignment: CDR1 MDHEN and CDR2 SYDVKM. The DNA of the CDR3 is TGTGCCAGCGGTTACAGGGGAACTGAAGCTTTCTTT. The encoded protein is CASGYRGTEAFF. Based on the CDR3 plus reference TRBV28 and TRBJ1-1, the full variable domain is DVKVTQSSRYLVKRTGEKVFLECVQDMDHENMFWYRQDPGLGLRLIYFSYDVKMKEKGDIPEGYSVSREKKERFSLILESASTNQTSMYLCASGYRGTEAFFGQGTRLTVV.

This clone was observed a handful of times. This chain links TRBV5-1 with TRBJ1-5, with D hard to call. V was shortened by 1 base and J by 5 bases, with 4 bases between the two germline ends. The CDR3 sequence is 12 residues long. Germline loops: CDR1 SGHRS, CDR2 YFSETQ. This CDR3 is CASSLPDQPQHF. In DNA, the CDR3 is TGCGCCAGCAGCTTGCCGGATCAGCCCCAGCATTTT.

The J gene is TRBJ2-3, the V gene TRBV11-3; 8 nucleotides line up with TRBD1. In germline, CDR1 is SGHNT, CDR2 YENEEA. The CDR3 has 19 residues. With 0 bases clipped from V and 2 bases from J, the junction kept 13 bases outside the gene matches. CDR3 sequence (DNA): TGTGCCAGCAGCTTAGATCAATCGGACAGGGCCATAAACACAGATACGCAGTATTTT. Residues: CASSLDQSDRAINTDTQYF.